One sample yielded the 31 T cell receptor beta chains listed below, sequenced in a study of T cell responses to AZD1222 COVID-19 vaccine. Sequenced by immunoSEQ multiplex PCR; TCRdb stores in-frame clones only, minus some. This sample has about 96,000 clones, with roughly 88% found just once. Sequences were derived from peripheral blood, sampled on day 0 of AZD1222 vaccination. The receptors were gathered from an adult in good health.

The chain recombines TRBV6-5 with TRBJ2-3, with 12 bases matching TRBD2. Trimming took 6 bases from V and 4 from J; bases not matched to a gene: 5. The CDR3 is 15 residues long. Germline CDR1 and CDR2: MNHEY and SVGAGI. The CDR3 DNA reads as TGTGCCAGCAGACTAGCGGGAGGTTCCGCAGATACGCAGTATTTT. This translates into CASRLAGGSADTQYF.

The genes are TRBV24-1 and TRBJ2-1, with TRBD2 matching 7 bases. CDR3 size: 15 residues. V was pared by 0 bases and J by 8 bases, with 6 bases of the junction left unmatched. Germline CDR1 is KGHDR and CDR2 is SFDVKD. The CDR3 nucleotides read TGTGCCACCAGTGATTTGGGGGTAGCGGGTGATGAGCAGTTCTTC. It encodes CATSDLGVAGDEQFF.

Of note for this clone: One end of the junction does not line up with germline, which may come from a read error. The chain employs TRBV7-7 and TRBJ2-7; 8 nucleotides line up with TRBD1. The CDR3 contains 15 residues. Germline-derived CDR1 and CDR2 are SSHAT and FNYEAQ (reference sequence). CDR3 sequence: CASSLSPGQEYEQYF. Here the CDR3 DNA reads TGTGCTAGCAGCTTATCTCCGGGACAGGAGTACGAGCAGTACTTC.

CDR3 sequence (DNA): TGCGCCAGCAGCTTTCGGACGGAGGAGACCCAGTACTTC. Translating it yields CASSFRTEETQYF. V is TRBV4-1 and J is TRBJ2-5; D gene uncertain. The ends were cut back, 5 bases at V and 5 bases at J, with 12 bases in the middle. The length of the CDR3 is 13 residues. The V gene's germline CDR1 is MGHRA and CDR2 YSYEKL.

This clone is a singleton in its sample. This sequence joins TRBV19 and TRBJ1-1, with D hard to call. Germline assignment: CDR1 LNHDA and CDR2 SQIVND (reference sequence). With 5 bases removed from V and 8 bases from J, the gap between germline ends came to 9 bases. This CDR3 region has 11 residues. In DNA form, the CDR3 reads TGTGCCAGTAGTGTTAGAAGAGAAGCTTTCTTT. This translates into CASSVRREAFF.

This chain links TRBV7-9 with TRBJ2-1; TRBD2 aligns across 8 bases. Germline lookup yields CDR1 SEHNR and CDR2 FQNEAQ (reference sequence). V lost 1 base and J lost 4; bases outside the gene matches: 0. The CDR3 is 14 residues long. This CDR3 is CASSLEREYNEQFF. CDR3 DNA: TGTGCCAGCAGCTTAGAGCGGGAGTACAATGAGCAGTTCTTC. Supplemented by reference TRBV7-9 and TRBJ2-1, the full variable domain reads DTGVSQNPRHKITKRGQNVTFRCDPISEHNRLYWYRQTLGQGPEFLTYFQNEAQLEKSRLLSDRFSAERPKGSFSTLEIQRTEQGDSAMYLCASSLEREYNEQFFGPGTRLTVL.

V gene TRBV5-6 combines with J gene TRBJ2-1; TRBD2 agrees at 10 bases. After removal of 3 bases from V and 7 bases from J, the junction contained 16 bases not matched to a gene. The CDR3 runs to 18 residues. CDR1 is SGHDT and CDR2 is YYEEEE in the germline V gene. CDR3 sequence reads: CASSSDLLAGEGDNEQFF. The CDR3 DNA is TGTGCCAGCAGCTCCGACCTCCTAGCGGGGGAAGGGGATAATGAGCAGTTCTTC.

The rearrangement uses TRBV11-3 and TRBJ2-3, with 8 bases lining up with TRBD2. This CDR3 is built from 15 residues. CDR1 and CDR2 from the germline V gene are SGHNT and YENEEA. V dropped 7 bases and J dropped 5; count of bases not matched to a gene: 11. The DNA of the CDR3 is TGTGCCAGCACCCGGGGAGCGGGAGCCGAAGATACGCAGTATTTT. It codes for CASTRGAGAEDTQYF.

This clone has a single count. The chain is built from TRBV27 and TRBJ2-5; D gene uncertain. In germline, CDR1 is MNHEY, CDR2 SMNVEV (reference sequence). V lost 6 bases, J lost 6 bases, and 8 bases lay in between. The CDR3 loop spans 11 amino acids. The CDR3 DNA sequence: TGTGCCAGCAGCCTCGGGCAGACCCAGTACTTC. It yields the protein CASSLGQTQYF.

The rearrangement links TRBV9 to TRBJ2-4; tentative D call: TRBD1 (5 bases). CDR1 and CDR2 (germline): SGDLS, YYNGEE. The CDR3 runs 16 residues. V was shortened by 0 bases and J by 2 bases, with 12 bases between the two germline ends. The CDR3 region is CASSVGLGPTKNIQYF. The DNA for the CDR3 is TGTGCCAGCAGCGTAGGGCTGGGGCCCACCAAAAACATTCAGTACTTC.

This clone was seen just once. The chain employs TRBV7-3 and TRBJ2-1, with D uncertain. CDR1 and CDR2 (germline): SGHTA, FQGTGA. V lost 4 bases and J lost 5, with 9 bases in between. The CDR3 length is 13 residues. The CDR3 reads CASSSRADNEQFF. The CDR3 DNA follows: TGTGCCAGCAGCTCCCGGGCCGACAATGAGCAGTTCTTC.

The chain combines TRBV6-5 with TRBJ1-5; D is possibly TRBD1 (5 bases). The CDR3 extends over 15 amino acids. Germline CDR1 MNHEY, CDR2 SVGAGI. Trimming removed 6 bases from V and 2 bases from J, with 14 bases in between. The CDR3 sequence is CASSQQGVGNQPQHF. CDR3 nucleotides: TGTGCCAGCAGCCAACAAGGGGTAGGCAATCAGCCCCAGCATTTT.

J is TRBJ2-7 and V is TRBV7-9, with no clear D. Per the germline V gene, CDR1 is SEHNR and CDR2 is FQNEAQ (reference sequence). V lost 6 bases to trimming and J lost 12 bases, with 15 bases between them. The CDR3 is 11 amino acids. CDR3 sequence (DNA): TGTGCCAGCAGTCACCCGACGAATTTGTACTTC. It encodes CASSHPTNLYF.

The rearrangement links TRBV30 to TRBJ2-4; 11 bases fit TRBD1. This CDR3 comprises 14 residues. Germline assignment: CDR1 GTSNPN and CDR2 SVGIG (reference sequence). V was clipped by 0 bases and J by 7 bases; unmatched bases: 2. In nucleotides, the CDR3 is TGTGCCTGGAGTGTACGGGACAGGGGGAACATTCAGTACTTC. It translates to CAWSVRDRGNIQYF. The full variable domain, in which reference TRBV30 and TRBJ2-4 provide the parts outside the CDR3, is SQTIHQWPATLVQPVGSPLSLECTVEGTSNPNLYWYRQAAGRGLQLLFYSVGIGQISSEVPQNLSASRPQDRQFILSSKKLLLSDSGFYLCAWSVRDRGNIQYFGAGTRLSVL.

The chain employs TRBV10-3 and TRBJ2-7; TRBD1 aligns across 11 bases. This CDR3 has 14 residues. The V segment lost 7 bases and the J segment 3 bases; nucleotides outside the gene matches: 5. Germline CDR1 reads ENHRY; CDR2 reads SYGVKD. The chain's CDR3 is CAITAGQGDYEQYF. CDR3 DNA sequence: TGTGCCATCACCGCGGGACAGGGGGACTACGAGCAGTACTTC.

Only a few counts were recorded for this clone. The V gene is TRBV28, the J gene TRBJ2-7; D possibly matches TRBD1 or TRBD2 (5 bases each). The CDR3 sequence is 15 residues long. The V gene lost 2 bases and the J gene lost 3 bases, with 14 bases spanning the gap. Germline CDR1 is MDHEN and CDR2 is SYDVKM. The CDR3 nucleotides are TGTGCCAGCAGTTTAGGGCCAGGGAGAGACTACGAGCAGTACTTC. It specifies CASSLGPGRDYEQYF.

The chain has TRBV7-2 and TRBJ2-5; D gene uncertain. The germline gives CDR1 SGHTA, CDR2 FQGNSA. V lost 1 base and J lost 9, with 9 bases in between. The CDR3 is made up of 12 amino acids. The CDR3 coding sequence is TGTGCCAGCAGCTTAGTTCAGGTGCCCCAGTACTTC. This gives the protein CASSLVQVPQYF.

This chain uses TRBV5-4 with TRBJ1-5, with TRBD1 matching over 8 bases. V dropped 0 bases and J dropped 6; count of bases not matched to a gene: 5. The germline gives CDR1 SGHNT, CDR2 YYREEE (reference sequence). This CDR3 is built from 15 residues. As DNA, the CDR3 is TGTGCCAGCAGCTTGGACAGGGGGTCGACTCAGCCCCAGCATTTT. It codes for CASSLDRGSTQPQHF.

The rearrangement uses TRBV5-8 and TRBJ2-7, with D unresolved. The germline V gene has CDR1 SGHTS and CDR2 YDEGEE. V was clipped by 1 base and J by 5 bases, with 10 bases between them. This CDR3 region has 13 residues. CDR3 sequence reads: CASSLNRVHEQYF. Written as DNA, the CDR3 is TGTGCCAGCAGCTTGAATAGGGTCCACGAGCAGTACTTC.

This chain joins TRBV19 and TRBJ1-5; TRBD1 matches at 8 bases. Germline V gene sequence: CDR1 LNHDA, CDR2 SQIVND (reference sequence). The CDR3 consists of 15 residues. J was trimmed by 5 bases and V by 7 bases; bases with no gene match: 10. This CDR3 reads CASTPIGTGYQPQHF. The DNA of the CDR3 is TGTGCCAGTACCCCGATAGGGACAGGCTATCAGCCCCAGCATTTT.

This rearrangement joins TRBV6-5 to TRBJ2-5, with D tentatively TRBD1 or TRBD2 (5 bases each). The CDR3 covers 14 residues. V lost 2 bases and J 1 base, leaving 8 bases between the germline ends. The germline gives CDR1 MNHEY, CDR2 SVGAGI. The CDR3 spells CASSYPGTQETQYF. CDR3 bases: TGTGCCAGCAGTTACCCCGGGACCCAAGAGACCCAGTACTTC.

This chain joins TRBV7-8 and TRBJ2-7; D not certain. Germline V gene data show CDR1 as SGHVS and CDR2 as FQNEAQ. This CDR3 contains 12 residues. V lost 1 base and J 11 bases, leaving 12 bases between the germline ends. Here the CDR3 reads CASSLGIGSEYF. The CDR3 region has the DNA TGTGCCAGCAGCTTAGGTATAGGGTCTGAGTACTTC. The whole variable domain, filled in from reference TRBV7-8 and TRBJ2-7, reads GAGVSQSPRYKVAKRGQDVALRCDPISGHVSLFWYQQALGQGPEFLTYFQNEAQLDKSGLPSDRFFAERPEGSVSTLKIQRTQQEDSAVYLCASSLGIGSEYFGPGTRLTVT.

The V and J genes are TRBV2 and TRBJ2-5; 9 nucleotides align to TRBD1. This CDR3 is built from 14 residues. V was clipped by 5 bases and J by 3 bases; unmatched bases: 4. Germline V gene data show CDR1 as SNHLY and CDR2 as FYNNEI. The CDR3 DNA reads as TGTGCCAGCAGTATAAGACAGGGGGAAGAGACCCAGTACTTC. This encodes CASSIRQGEETQYF.

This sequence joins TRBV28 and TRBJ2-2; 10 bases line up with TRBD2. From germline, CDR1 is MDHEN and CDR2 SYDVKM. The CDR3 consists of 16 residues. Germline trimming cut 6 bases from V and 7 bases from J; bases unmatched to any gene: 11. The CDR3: CASRRSKGLASGELFF. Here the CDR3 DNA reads TGTGCCAGCAGGCGATCCAAGGGACTAGCGAGCGGGGAGCTGTTTTTT.

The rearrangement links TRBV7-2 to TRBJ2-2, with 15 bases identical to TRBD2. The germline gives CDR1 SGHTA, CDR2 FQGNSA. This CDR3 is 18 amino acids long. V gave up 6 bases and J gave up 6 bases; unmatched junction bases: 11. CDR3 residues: CASRHGLAGGRMAGELFF. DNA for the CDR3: TGTGCCAGCAGACACGGACTAGCGGGAGGGAGGATGGCCGGGGAGCTGTTTTTT.

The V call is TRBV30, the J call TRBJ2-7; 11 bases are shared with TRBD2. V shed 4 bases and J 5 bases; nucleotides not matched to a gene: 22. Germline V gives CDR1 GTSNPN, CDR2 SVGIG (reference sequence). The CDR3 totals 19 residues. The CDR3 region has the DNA TGTGCCTGGAAAGAGTCTTGGACTAGCGGGCGCCCCGCTCTAAACGAGCAGTACTTC. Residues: CAWKESWTSGRPALNEQYF.

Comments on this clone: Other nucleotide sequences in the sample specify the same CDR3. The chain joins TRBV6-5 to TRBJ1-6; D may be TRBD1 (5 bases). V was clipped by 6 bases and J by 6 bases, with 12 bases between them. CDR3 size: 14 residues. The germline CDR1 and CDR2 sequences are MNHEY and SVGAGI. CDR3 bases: TGTGCCAGCAGCTGGGGGGGTGGTAATTCACCCCTCCACTTT. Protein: CASSWGGGNSPLHF.

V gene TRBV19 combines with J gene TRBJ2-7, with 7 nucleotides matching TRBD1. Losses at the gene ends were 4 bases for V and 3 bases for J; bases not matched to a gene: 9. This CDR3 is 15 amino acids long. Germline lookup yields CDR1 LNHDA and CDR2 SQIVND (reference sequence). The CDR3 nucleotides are TGTGCCAGTAGTAGCCCCGGACAGGCTATCTACGAGCAGTACTTC. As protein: CASSSPGQAIYEQYF.

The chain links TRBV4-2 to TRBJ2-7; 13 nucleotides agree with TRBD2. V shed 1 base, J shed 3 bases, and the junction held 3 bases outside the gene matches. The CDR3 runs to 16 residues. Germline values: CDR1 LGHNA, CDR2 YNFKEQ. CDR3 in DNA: TGTGCCAGCAGCCAAGGGACTAGCGGGGGTGGCTACGAGCAGTACTTC. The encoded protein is CASSQGTSGGGYEQYF.

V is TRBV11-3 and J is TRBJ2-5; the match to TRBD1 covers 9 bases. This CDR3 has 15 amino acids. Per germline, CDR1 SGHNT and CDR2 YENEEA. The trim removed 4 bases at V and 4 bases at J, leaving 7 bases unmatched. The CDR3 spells CASSSGQGAVETQYF. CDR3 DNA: TGTGCCAGCAGCTCGGGACAGGGCGCCGTAGAGACCCAGTACTTC.

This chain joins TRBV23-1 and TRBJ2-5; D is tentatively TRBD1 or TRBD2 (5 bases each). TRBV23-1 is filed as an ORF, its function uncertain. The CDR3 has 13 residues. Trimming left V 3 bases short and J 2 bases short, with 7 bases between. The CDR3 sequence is CASSQGTQETQYF. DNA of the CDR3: TGCGCCAGCAGTCAGGGGACGCAAGAGACCCAGTACTTC.